This T cell receptor beta chain was observed in a study of post-analysis software for immune sequencing data (dated by TCRdb to about 2015). At the level of the whole study: Relapsing-remitting, secondary progressive and progressive-relapsing multiple sclerosis were recorded as disease courses, and subtype annotation was lacking for some patients. Patient repertoires were compared against roughly 11 previously published healthy control repertoires from donors aged roughly 6 to 27 years. A subset of samples was prepared in parallel using single-end sample barcoding, then pooled and co-amplified after Illumina adapter ligation.

To demonstrate the VDJtools post-analysis software, TCR beta repertoires were profiled from the peripheral blood of roughly 12 young patients with multiple sclerosis. The multiple sclerosis patients were children and adolescents ranging in age from about 6 to 16 years. The study at large found these results: The control group was slightly older than the multiple sclerosis patient group. Direct clustering with F measure revealed strong co-clustering of samples prepared in the same batch, which led to a batch-effect correction. About 5 TRBV segments, including TRBV5-6, TRBV5-1 and TRBV20-1, were significantly more frequent in patients than controls. Significantly lower normalized Chao1 diversity was found in multiple sclerosis patients than in controls, suggesting substantial peripheral T-cell clonal expansion.

Counted from cysteine to phenylalanine, this CDR3 has 14 amino acids. The only DNA kept is the CDR3, 42 bases in frame from the first base. Relative to germline, V is 3 bases shorter and J is 4 bases shorter, with 10 bases between their ends. Library construction relied on PCR. The sequencing machine was an Illumina HiSeq 2500. To reduce PCR and sequencing biases, unique molecular identifiers were built into the TCR beta cDNA libraries. Per 1 to 10 million input T cells, some 500,000 cDNA molecules were obtained, such that each molecule approximated one T cell. The patient libraries were prepared and sequenced using the same protocol as the earlier healthy control dataset. Samples belonging to the same batch were prepared together, multiplexed and sequenced on a shared HiSeq lane. The original methods were these. MIGEC handled the raw barcoded reads, throwing out single-read molecular identifier groups before consensus assembly and CDR3 extraction. Clonotype tables were post-analysed with VDJtools, and diversity was normalized by down-sampling all datasets to the smallest sample size. In repertoire overlap clustering, CDR3 amino acid sequences, but not nucleotide sequences, were matched to correct batch-related cross-sample contamination. The raw public data were reprocessed by TCRdb itself: fastp quality trimming at Q25, MiXCR clonotype calling, in-frame beta chains only. Merged by CDR3 protein, the rows form single entries marked with the most common genes and DNA. TCRdb, rather than the study authors, made the V and J calls. Counted in this sample were over 700,000 distinct CDR3 sequences; about 27% of them appeared once. The ten largest make up 0.56% of the sample.

About this clonotype: Its antigen is still unknown. No quality values exist for individual bases; no much larger clone is one base distant.

The V and J genes are TRBV12-3 or TRBV12-4 and TRBJ1-5, and possibly TRBD1, on 5 matching bases. The sequence was collected from a girl between 5 and 17 years old with multiple sclerosis. What was sequenced was blood. The DNA reads as follows: TGTGCCAGCAGTTTGTGGGGGAGAAATCAGCCCCAGCATTTT. Translated, it gives CASSLWGRNQPQHF.